Sequencing of this T cell receptor (beta chain) was carried out in a study of T cells after yellow fever vaccination. TCRdb processed the 5' RACE reads anew with MiXCR; each CDR3 protein has one entry. The sample records approximately 340,000 distinct CDR3 sequences, 8.5% to 10% being singletons. The CDR3 consists of 13 residues. V lost 2 bases and J 7 bases, leaving 8 bases between the germline ends. Germline V lookup: CDR1 MGHRA, CDR2 YSYEKL. This specimen was PBMCs, taken on the day of the first yellow fever vaccination. The sequence was collected from a man aged 18-30 years who received the YFV17D yellow fever vaccine. The rearrangement joins TRBV4-1 to TRBJ2-2; D uncertain. The CDR3 DNA is TGCGCCAGCAGCCAAACAAAGATCGGGGAGCTGTTTTTT. Amino acid sequence: CASSQTKIGELFF.